These T cell receptor beta chains were read from a single sample in a study of shared clonotypes between healthy human individuals. Profiled with immunoSEQ multiplex PCR; TCRdb holds only in-frame clones, not every one. The sample yields approximately 2,200,000 clones, 85% to 95% seen once. Specimen: naive CD8+ T cells from PBMCs. The receptors derive from a man aged 18 to 29 in good health. Some clones in this sample may be carry-over from other donors' samples. Both conserved end residues are part of each CDR3.

TRBJ2-7 TRBV13 CASSQGTGDFRNEQYF
TRBJ2-3 TRBV7-9 CAIRRTDTQYF
TRBJ2-7 TRBV7-6 CASSFPDRESEQYF
TRBJ2-3 TRBV11-2 CASSLLGGTSTDTQYF
TRBJ1-4 TRBV9 CASSPSTGSRKLFF
TRBJ2-7 TRBV9 CASSLGAGNYEQYF
TRBJ1-3 TRBV7-8 CASSLALAGSSGNTIYF
TRBJ1-2 TRBV2 CASLRTAGVLRLYGYTF
TRBJ1-2 TRBV19 CASSIRGTDYGYTF
TRBJ1-2 TRBV27 CASSPHGGNYGYTF
TRBJ1-4 TRBV9 CASSVGELSRLFF
TRBJ2-1 TRBV28 CASSSRSLAGGNEQFF
TRBJ2-7 TRBV18 CASSPPEGVHEQYF
TRBJ1-1 TRBV9 CASSVRPDRNTEAFF
TRBJ1-5 TRBV2 CASRTAGF
TRBJ1-4 TRBV28 CASSFIRAVEPGTNEKLFF
TRBJ1-2 TRBV6-6 CASRNYGALDLYGYTF
TRBJ2-7 TRBV29-1 CSVVSDSLYEQYF
TRBJ2-7 TRBV13 CASSPSYGRSLGEQYF
TRBJ2-5 TRBV4-1 CASSHSEARRGETQYF
TRBJ1-5 TRBV7-8 CASSSGGTGISNQPQHF
TRBJ1-1 TRBV19 CASTQRGPTEAFF
TRBJ1-4 TRBV6-6 CASSYREKLFF
TRBJ2-1 TRBV6-1 CASSEIVAGGHEQFF
TRBJ2-2 TRBV7-8 CASSQQPGQNTGELFF
TRBJ1-1 TRBV27 CASSLRGTEAFF
TRBJ2-7 TRBV9 CASSARQDYEQYF
TRBJ2-7 TRBV5-4 CASSSTLDEQYF
TRBJ2-6 TRBV7-6 CASSLVAGGPSGANVLTF
TRBJ2-7 TRBV29-1 CSVGKTTFGPYEQYF
TRBJ2-2 TRBV27 CASSPNSGVNTGELFF
TRBJ2-3 TRBV4-2 CASSQTGTPLTDTQYF
TRBJ1-1 TRBV19 CASSIDLEDLGTYTEAFF
TRBJ2-1 TRBV28 CASSLGTGTYNEQFF
TRBJ1-2 TRBV19 CASSIQDKNYGYTF
TRBJ1-2 TRBV29-1 CSVVEGYGYTF
TRBJ2-3 TRBV9 CASSVGQPVTDTQYF
TRBJ2-7 TRBV4-1 CASSQGPAGVYEQYF
TRBJ2-2 TRBV4-3 CASSHGLAGVLTGELFF
TRBJ1-1 TRBV10-3 CAISEVLGRRGENTEAFF
TRBJ2-4 TRBV7-6 CASSPEGAKNIQYF
TRBJ2-2 TRBV10-3 CAISEPMAGTLFF
TRBJ1-1 TRBV28 CASSFRRRSYTEAFF
TRBJ1-1 TRBV6-5 CASSYGTGEAFF
TRBJ1-1 TRBV6-6 CASSYPDTEAFF
TRBJ2-1 TRBV7-9 CVSSTGTSGYNEQFF
TRBJ2-7 TRBV4-1 CASSQDSRTLGTGTTYEQYF
TRBJ1-1 TRBV19 CASGPGTEAFF
TRBJ2-1 TRBV29-1 CSVDPPGTYNEQFF
TRBJ2-3 TRBV27 CASSPSGPLTQYF
TRBJ1-2 TRBV28 CATGRGQDNYGYTF
TRBJ1-4 TRBV5-1 CASSLWAENEKLFF
TRBJ2-5 TRBV21-1 CASISPGLAGESLETQYF
TRBJ2-2 TRBV6-5 CASSYARDPGELFF